This TCR beta chain was identified during a study of blood T cell repertoires in COVID-19. Study information: Whether acute or convalescent, the COVID-19 samples came from the United States, Italy and Spain. From T cells, B-cell-depleted T cells, or PBMCs came the material, which was cDNA or gDNA.

Original data processing: Reference gene primer amplification yielded estimated nucleated cell counts. Generated by immunoSEQ multiplex PCR, the TCRdb table keeps only in-frame clones and is missing some. The V and J calls and the clone size are those of that table, but D and trimming were determined from the DNA. The sample lists some 9,800 clones, 80% to 90% seen once, with over 9% in the top ten. After removal of 5 bases from V and 4 bases from J, the junction contained 8 bases not matched to a gene. This CDR3 is 15 amino acids long. Germline CDR1 SGHVS, CDR2 FQNEAQ. The V and J genes are TRBV7-8 and TRBJ1-5, with 7 bases identical to TRBD1. This receptor was taken from a man between 60 and 70 years old with acute or convalescent COVID-19. The material sequenced was peripheral blood. CDR3 amino acids: CASSPQLQGNQPQHF. As DNA, the CDR3 is TGTGCCAGCAGCCCCCAACTACAGGGGAATCAGCCCCAGCATTTT.